This TCR beta chain stems from a study of T cells in Graves' hyperthyroidism and ophthalmopathy. Study-level results: From stable hyperthyroidism, ophthalmopathy was separated by a 13 V-J model. Ophthalmopathy onset followed model prediction by a median around 6.6 months.

CDR3 length: 16 residues. CDR1 is SGHRS, CDR2 YFSETQ, per germline. J was trimmed by 7 bases and V by 0 bases; bases with no gene match: 2. The TCR beta CDR3 regions underwent amplification using RNA transcripts as the source. The study used the HTBI primer set for a first-round RT-PCR of the TCR CDR3. TCRdb passed the multiplex PCR reads through MiXCR, listing each CDR3 protein once. Among about 560,000 distinct CDR3 sequences listed, 12% to 15% were seen once. This clonotype appeared many times. Its matching antigen is unknown. The receptor's source is a woman between 40 and 55 years old with Graves' hyperthyroidism. The sequencing input was blood. The chain links TRBV5-1 to TRBJ1-6, with 12 bases fitting TRBD1. CDR3 amino acids: CASSLEGQGANSPLHF. The CDR3 DNA reads as TGCGCCAGCAGCTTGGAGGGACAGGGGGCAAATTCACCCCTCCACTTT.